What follows describes a single T cell receptor beta chain. The repertoire was sequenced with immunoSEQ multiplex PCR; TCRdb's copy has only in-frame clones and lacks some. The table has roughly 40,000 clones, about 91% seen once; the top ten hold about 7.8%. The entry originates in a study of T cell changes during pregnancy in multiple sclerosis. The CDR3 runs to 15 residues. V gave up 5 bases and J gave up 8 bases; unmatched junction bases: 9. CDR1 and CDR2 from the germline V gene are MDHEN and SYDVKM. The sequence derives from a female donor with multiple sclerosis, enrolled in a pregnancy study. The sample was CD8+ T cells from peripheral blood mononuclear cells, taken before pregnancy. The rearrangement uses TRBV28 and TRBJ2-1, with 10 bases fitting TRBD2. CDR3 bases: TGTGCCAGCAGTCCCCTAGCGGGAGTTACCGATGAGCAGTTCTTC. Its translation: CASSPLAGVTDEQFF.